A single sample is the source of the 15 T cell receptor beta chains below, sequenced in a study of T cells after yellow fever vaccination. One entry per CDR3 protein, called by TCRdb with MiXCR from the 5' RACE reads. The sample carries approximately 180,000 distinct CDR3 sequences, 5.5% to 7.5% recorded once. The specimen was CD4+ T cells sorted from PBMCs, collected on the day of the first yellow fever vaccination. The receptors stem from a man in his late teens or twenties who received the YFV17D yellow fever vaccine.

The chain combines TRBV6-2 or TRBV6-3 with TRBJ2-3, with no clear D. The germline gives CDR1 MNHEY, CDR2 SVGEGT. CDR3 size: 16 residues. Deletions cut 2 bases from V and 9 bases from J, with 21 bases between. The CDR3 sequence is CASSYRIPFPDRTQYF. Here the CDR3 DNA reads TGTGCCAGCAGTTACCGAATCCCCTTCCCGGACCGCACGCAGTATTTT.

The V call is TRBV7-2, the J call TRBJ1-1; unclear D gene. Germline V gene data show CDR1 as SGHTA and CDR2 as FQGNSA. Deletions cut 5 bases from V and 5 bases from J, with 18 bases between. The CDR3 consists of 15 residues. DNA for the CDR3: TGTGCCAGCAGCCCAAGGCTGGGATATAGGACTGAAGCTTTCTTT. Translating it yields CASSPRLGYRTEAFF.

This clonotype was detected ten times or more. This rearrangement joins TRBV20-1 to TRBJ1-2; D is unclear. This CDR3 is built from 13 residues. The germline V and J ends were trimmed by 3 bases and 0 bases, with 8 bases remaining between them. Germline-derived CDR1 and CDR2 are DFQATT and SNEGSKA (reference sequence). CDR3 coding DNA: TGCAGTGCTAGCAACAGAGCTAACTATGGCTACACCTTC. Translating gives CSASNRANYGYTF.

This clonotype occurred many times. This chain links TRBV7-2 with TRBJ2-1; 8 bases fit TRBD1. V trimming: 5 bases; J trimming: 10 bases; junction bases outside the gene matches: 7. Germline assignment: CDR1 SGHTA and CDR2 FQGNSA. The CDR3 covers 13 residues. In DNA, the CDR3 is TGTGCCAGCAGCCCAGGGGGCGCAAACGAGCAGTTCTTC. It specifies CASSPGGANEQFF. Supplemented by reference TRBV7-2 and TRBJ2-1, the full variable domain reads GAGVSQSPSNKVTEKGKDVELRCDPISGHTALYWYRQSLGQGLEFLIYFQGNSAPDKSGLPSDRFSAERTGGSVSTLTIQRTQQEDSAVYLCASSPGGANEQFFGPGTRLTVL.

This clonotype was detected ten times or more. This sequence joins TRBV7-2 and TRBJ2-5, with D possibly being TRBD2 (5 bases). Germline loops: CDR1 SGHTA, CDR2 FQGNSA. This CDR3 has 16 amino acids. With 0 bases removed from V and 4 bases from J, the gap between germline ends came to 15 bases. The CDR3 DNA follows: TGTGCCAGCAGCTTAGCGCCGAGGGTTACTGGAGAGACCCAGTACTTC. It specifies CASSLAPRVTGETQYF.

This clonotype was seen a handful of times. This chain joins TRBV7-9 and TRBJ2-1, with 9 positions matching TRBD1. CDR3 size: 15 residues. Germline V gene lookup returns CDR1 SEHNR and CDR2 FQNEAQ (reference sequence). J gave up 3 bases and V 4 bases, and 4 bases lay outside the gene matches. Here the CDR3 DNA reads TGTGCCAGCAGCTCCGGGACAGGGAACTACAATGAGCAGTTCTTC. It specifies CASSSGTGNYNEQFF.

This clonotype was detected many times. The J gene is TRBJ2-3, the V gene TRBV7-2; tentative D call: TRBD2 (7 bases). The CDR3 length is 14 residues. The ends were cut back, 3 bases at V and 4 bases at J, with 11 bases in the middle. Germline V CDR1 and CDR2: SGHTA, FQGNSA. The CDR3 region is CASSFSGGPDTQYF. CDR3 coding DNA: TGTGCCAGCAGCTTTTCGGGGGGCCCAGATACGCAGTATTTT. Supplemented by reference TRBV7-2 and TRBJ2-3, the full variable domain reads GAGVSQSPSNKVTEKGKDVELRCDPISGHTALYWYRQSLGQGLEFLIYFQGNSAPDKSGLPSDRFSAERTGGSVSTLTIQRTQQEDSAVYLCASSFSGGPDTQYFGPGTRLTVL.

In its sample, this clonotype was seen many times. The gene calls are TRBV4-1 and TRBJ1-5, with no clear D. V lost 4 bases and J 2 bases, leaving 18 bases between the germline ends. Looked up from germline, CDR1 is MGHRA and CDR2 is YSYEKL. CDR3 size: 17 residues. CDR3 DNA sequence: TGCGCCAGCAGCCCAGGTCTGCGGGGTAGGGGCAATCAGCCCCAGCATTTT. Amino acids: CASSPGLRGRGNQPQHF.

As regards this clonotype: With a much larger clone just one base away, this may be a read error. CDR3 in DNA: TGTGCCAGCAGCTTCGACAGGGCGGACACCGGGGAGCTGTTTTTT. Translated: CASSFDRADTGELFF. The chain uses TRBV5-5 and TRBJ2-2; 7 nucleotides align to TRBD1. This CDR3 is 15 amino acids long. CDR1 and CDR2 from the germline V gene are SGHKS and YYEKEE (reference sequence). With V trimmed by 2 bases and J by 3 bases, 4 bases remained unmatched.

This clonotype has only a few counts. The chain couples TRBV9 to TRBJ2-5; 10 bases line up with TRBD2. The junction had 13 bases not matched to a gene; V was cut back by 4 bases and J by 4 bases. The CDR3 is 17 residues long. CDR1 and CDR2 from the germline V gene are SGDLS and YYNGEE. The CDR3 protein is CASSISPGLASGETQYF. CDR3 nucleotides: TGTGCCAGCAGCATTAGTCCGGGACTAGCGAGCGGAGAGACCCAGTACTTC.

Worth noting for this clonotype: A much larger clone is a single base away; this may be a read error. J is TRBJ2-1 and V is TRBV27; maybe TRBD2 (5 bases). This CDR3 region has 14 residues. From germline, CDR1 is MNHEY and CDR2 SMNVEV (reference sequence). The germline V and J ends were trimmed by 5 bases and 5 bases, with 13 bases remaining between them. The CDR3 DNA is TGTGCCAGCAGTCTGGTGTACGGGAACAATGAGCAGTTCTTC. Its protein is CASSLVYGNNEQFF.

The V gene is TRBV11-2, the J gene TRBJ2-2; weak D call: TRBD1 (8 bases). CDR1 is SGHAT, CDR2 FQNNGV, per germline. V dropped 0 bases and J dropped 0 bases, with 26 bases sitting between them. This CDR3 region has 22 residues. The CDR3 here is CASSLERANRGRGYSNTGELFF. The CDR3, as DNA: TGTGCCAGCAGCTTAGAGAGGGCGAACAGGGGGAGGGGGTACTCGAACACCGGGGAGCTGTTTTTT.

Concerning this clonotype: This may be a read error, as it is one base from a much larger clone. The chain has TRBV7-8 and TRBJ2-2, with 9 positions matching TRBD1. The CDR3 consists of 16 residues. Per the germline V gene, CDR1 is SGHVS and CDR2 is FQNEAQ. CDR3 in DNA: TGTGTCAGCAGCTTAGTAGTGGGACAGGGTGCCGGGGAGCTGTTTTTT. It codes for CVSSLVVGQGAGELFF.

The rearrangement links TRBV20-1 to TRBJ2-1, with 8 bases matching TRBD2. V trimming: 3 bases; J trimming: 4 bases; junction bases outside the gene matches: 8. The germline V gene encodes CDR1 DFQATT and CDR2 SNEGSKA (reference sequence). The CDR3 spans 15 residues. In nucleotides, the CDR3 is TGCAGTGCTAGGAGTCTAGCGGGCCCATACAATGAGCAGTTCTTC. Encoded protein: CSARSLAGPYNEQFF.

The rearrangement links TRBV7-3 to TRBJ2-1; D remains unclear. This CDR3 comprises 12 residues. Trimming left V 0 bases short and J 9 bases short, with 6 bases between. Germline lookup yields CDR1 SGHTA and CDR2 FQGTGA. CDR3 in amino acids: CASSLTPGEQFF. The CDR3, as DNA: TGTGCCAGCAGCTTAACCCCGGGTGAGCAGTTCTTC.